The 21 T cell receptor beta chains presented below share a single source sample, sequenced in a study of sequential checkpoint blockade in melanoma. Sequencing used immunoSEQ multiplex PCR; TCRdb keeps in-frame clones, though not all of them. The sample shows around 20,000 clones, around 72% of them seen only once. This sample's treatment: randomized to nivolumab then ipilimumab (arm A) or the reverse (arm B). The sample in question was CD8+ T cells sorted from blood (inferred from file names), obtained from a patient given nivolumab and ipilimumab in sequence. These TCRs come from a human donor with melanoma.

CDR3 in amino acids: CASSNIREQNSGNTIYF. In DNA form, the CDR3 reads TGTGCCAGCAGCAACATCCGGGAACAAAACTCTGGAAACACCATATATTTT. The rearrangement links TRBV5-6 to TRBJ1-3; D is unclear. V lost 4 bases and J 0 bases, leaving 17 bases between the germline ends. Per the germline V gene, CDR1 is SGHDT and CDR2 is YYEEEE. CDR3 length: 17 amino acids.

The V gene is TRBV27, the J gene TRBJ2-6; possible D gene TRBD2, 5 bases. With 6 bases removed from V and 3 bases from J, the gap between germline ends came to 18 bases. The germline CDR1 and CDR2 sequences are MNHEY and SMNVEV (reference sequence). CDR3 length: 17 residues. The CDR3 DNA reads as TGTGCCAGCAGCTTCCTCCCCCAGGAGGTTGGGGCCAACGTCCTGACTTTC. The encoded protein is CASSFLPQEVGANVLTF.

The chain links TRBV18 to TRBJ2-7; D not certain. Germline-derived CDR1 and CDR2 are KGHSH and LQKENI. CDR3 length: 12 residues. The ends were cut back, 3 bases at V and 0 bases at J, with 3 bases in the middle. For the CDR3, the DNA is TGTGCCAGCTCACCCTCCTCCTACGAGCAGTACTTC. Its protein is CASSPSSYEQYF. Full variable domain (missing parts from reference TRBV18 and TRBJ2-7): NAGVMQNPRHLVRRRGQEARLRCSPMKGHSHVYWYRQLPEEGLKFMVYLQKENIIDESGMPKERFSAEFPKEGPSILRIQQVVRGDSAAYFCASSPSSYEQYFGPGTRLTVT.

The chain joins TRBV5-1 to TRBJ2-7; TRBD1 might be the D (7 bases). Germline V CDR1 and CDR2: SGHRS, YFSETQ. The CDR3 runs 15 residues. V was trimmed by 2 bases and J by 5 bases, leaving 17 bases between them. Here the CDR3 reads CASSLLQGRRNEQYF. CDR3 in DNA: TGCGCCAGCAGCTTACTACAGGGGAGGCGAAACGAGCAGTACTTC.

V and J are TRBV18 and TRBJ2-7; 7 nucleotides match TRBD1. Germline trimming cut 4 bases from V and 3 bases from J; bases unmatched to any gene: 12. The CDR3 sequence is 16 residues long. From germline, CDR1 is KGHSH and CDR2 LQKENI. The CDR3 loop reads CASSQDREPVHYEQYF. The CDR3 nucleotides read TGTGCCAGCTCACAAGACAGGGAACCCGTTCACTACGAGCAGTACTTC.

The chain's CDR3 is CSAYPGVSETQYF. The CDR3 bases are TGCAGCGCGTACCCGGGGGTTTCGGAGACCCAGTACTTC. This rearrangement joins TRBV29-1 to TRBJ2-5, with a tentative D call TRBD2 (6 bases). CDR1 is SQVTM and CDR2 is ANQGSEA in the germline V gene. Between the trimmed V and J ends, which lost 7 bases and 5 bases, there was a span of 17 bases. This CDR3 has 13 residues.

This clone came up a few times. The chain recombines TRBV15 with TRBJ1-5; D is perhaps TRBD1 (5 bases). Germline V gene lookup returns CDR1 LNHNV and CDR2 YYDKDF (reference sequence). The CDR3 runs 15 residues. V was trimmed by 4 bases and J by 4 bases, leaving 14 bases between them. The CDR3 DNA reads TGTGCCACCAGCATTGACAGCTACGGGAATCAGCCCCAGCATTTT. Translating gives CATSIDSYGNQPQHF.

This clone was found a few times. The chain carries TRBV6-6 and TRBJ1-4; D is perhaps TRBD1 (6 bases). The CDR3 has 15 amino acids. In germline, CDR1 is MNHNY, CDR2 SVGAGI (reference sequence). V was clipped by 3 bases and J by 0 bases, with 8 bases between them. CDR3 loop: CASSYTGTTNEKLFF. CDR3 sequence (DNA): TGTGCCAGCAGTTATACAGGGACAACTAATGAAAAACTGTTTTTT.

The chain links TRBV30 to TRBJ1-1; D perhaps matches TRBD1 (6 bases). The germline CDR1 and CDR2 sequences are GTSNPN and SVGIG (reference sequence). V lost 3 bases to trimming and J lost 8 bases, with 10 bases between them. The CDR3 totals 11 residues. The CDR3 DNA reads as TGTGCCTGGAGCGCGCAGGGGGAAGCTTTCTTT. The encoded protein is CAWSAQGEAFF.

The CDR3 nucleotides are TGTGCCAGTAGTATGTCGGGGATAGGGGAAAAACTGTTTTTT. This sequence encodes CASSMSGIGEKLFF. The rearrangement links TRBV19 to TRBJ1-4, with D uncertain. Germline V lookup: CDR1 LNHDA, CDR2 SQIVND (reference sequence). V was pared by 3 bases and J by 8 bases, with 13 bases between. CDR3 size: 14 residues.

J is TRBJ1-1 and V is TRBV5-4; tentative D call: TRBD1 (6 bases). Germline CDR1 reads SGHNT; CDR2 reads YYREEE (reference sequence). V shed 3 bases and J shed 5 bases, with 14 bases lying between them. CDR3 length equals 14 residues. DNA of the CDR3: TGTGCCAGCAGCTGGGGGACACCCGGGACTGAAGCTTTCTTT. Translated, it gives CASSWGTPGTEAFF.

This clone is medium-sized. The chain combines TRBV7-9 with TRBJ1-4; perhaps TRBD1 as D (6 bases). V shed 5 bases and J shed 10 bases, with 11 bases lying between them. The CDR3 is 12 amino acids. CDR1 and CDR2 from the germline V gene are SEHNR and FQNEAQ (reference sequence). The CDR3 is CASSPDRLKLFF. Here the CDR3 DNA reads TGTGCCAGCAGCCCAGACAGGCTAAAACTGTTTTTT. The variable domain in full, completed from reference TRBV7-9 and TRBJ1-4, reads DTGVSQNPRHKITKRGQNVTFRCDPISEHNRLYWYRQTLGQGPEFLTYFQNEAQLEKSRLLSDRFSAERPKGSFSTLEIQRTEQGDSAMYLCASSPDRLKLFFGSGTQLSVL.

This clone is categorized as medium-sized. This rearrangement joins TRBV27 to TRBJ1-1, with a tentative D call TRBD1 (5 bases). Germline V gene lookup returns CDR1 MNHEY and CDR2 SMNVEV (reference sequence). Trimming took off 6 bases at V and 0 bases at J, with 14 bases between the two ends. CDR3 length: 15 residues. CDR3 in DNA: TGTGCCAGCAGGTTCTCTCGGGGGATGAACACTGAAGCTTTCTTT. Protein sequence: CASRFSRGMNTEAFF.

This clone is medium-sized. V usage is TRBV27 and J usage is TRBJ1-1; 9 bases line up with TRBD1. Losses at the gene ends were 3 bases for V and 3 bases for J; bases not matched to a gene: 2. The CDR3 spans 14 residues. Per germline, CDR1 MNHEY and CDR2 SMNVEV (reference sequence). The CDR3: CASSLTGGYTEAFF. CDR3 bases: TGTGCCAGCAGTTTGACAGGGGGTTACACTGAAGCTTTCTTT.

J is TRBJ2-2 and V is TRBV7-9; 7 bases map to TRBD1. Germline CDR1 and CDR2: SEHNR and FQNEAQ (reference sequence). The CDR3 runs to 14 residues. Trimming removed 4 bases from V and 7 bases from J; junction bases left unmatched: 6. Here the CDR3 reads CASSSRQGSGELFF. CDR3 in DNA: TGTGCCAGCAGCTCCCGACAGGGAAGCGGGGAGCTGTTTTTT.

The chain joins TRBV7-9 to TRBJ1-5; D might be TRBD1 (6 bases). Trimming left V 5 bases short and J 4 bases short, with 9 bases between. The CDR3 is 13 amino acids. From germline, CDR1 is SEHNR and CDR2 FQNEAQ (reference sequence). The CDR3 nucleotides read TGTGCCAGCAGCCAAACAGGGAATCAGCCCCAGCATTTT. This translates into CASSQTGNQPQHF.

V is TRBV4-1 and J is TRBJ1-1, with no clear D. The V end was cut by 0 bases, the J end by 11 bases, with 13 bases between. Germline V gives CDR1 MGHRA, CDR2 YSYEKL. The CDR3 extends over 13 amino acids. The CDR3 DNA sequence: TGCGCCAGCAGCCAAGATCGGGAGGAGGACGCTTTCTTT. Residues: CASSQDREEDAFF.

The genes are TRBV6-4 and TRBJ2-3; TRBD2 agrees at 8 bases. CDR3 length: 17 amino acids. Germline lookup yields CDR1 MRHNA and CDR2 SNTAGT. Unmatched junction bases numbered 9, after V lost 3 bases and J lost 1 base. In DNA form, the CDR3 reads TGTGCCAGCAGTGAAGTCCCGAGCGGGGGTGGCACAGATACGCAGTATTTT. Translating gives CASSEVPSGGGTDTQYF.

V usage is TRBV30 and J usage is TRBJ2-7; perhaps TRBD1 as D (5 bases). From germline, CDR1 is GTSNPN and CDR2 SVGIG (reference sequence). Trimming shortened V by 3 bases and J by 4 bases, and 16 bases separated the two germline ends. The CDR3 consists of 14 residues. In DNA form, the CDR3 reads TGTGCCTGGAGCCTCAGGGCCTTAAGGTACGAGCAGTACTTC. It specifies CAWSLRALRYEQYF.

V is TRBV7-9 and J is TRBJ2-7; tentative D call: TRBD1 (5 bases). The germline V gene encodes CDR1 SEHNR and CDR2 FQNEAQ (reference sequence). The CDR3 is made up of 12 amino acids. Trimming took 5 bases from V and 4 from J, leaving 9 bases between them. Here the CDR3 DNA reads TGTGCCAGCAGCACAGGTCGTTACGAGCAGTACTTC. This codes for CASSTGRYEQYF.

The chain combines TRBV19 with TRBJ2-5; 8 bases line up with TRBD2. The J call may be mistaken, given a closer DNA end match to TRBJ2-7. The CDR3 totals 15 residues. Germline assignment: CDR1 LNHDA and CDR2 SQIVND (reference sequence). This CDR3 reads CASSIAGGDYYEQYF. As DNA, the CDR3 is TGTGCCAGTAGTATCGCGGGGGGCGACTACTACGAGCAGTACTTC.